This is a list of T cell receptor beta chains from one sample in a study of T cell changes during pregnancy in multiple sclerosis. Clones were sequenced by immunoSEQ multiplex PCR, and TCRdb holds only the in-frame ones, with some missing. The sample includes some 38,000 clones, more than 75% of them seen just once. Sequencing used CD4+ T cells from peripheral blood mononuclear cells, obtained in the second trimester of pregnancy. The origin of the receptors is a female donor in good health, enrolled as a control in a pregnancy study. CDR3s include the opening cysteine and the closing phenylalanine or tryptophan. Fields, in order: V gene, D gene, J gene, clone size, CDR3 DNA, CDR3 protein. D genes are given only for firm matches. Expanded clones get a size class; other rows say once, few or many, or leave the size out.

TRBV2	NA	TRBJ2-4	NA	TGTGCCAGCAGTGAAGCGCTTGAGTTAGCCAAAAACATTCAGTACTTC	CASSEALELAKNIQYF
TRBV18	NA	TRBJ1-2	NA	TGTGCCAGCTCACCCGATATTGAGCGTGGCTACACCTTC	CASSPDIERGYTF
TRBV11-1	NA	TRBJ2-5	NA	TGTGCCAGCAGCCCTCGTGGGGGCCGAGAGACCCAGTACTTC	CASSPRGGRETQYF
TRBV5-4	NA	TRBJ2-1	NA	TGTGCCAGCAGCTTGGTCGGGAGCCCGAACAATGAGCAGTTCTTC	CASSLVGSPNNEQFF
TRBV18	TRBD2	TRBJ2-5	NA	TGTGCCAGCTCAGGACCCGGGGGGGCGACCCAGTACTTC	CASSGPGGATQYF
TRBV18	TRBD2	TRBJ2-1	NA	TGTGCCAGCTCACTCACTAGCGGGGGCCCGTGGGTACCCTTCTTC	CASSLTSGGPWVPFF
TRBV7-3	NA	TRBJ1-2	NA	TGTGCCAGCAGCCCTCTCGGGGGTGGCTATGGCTACACCTTC	CASSPLGGGYGYTF
TRBV7-9	TRBD1	TRBJ1-6	NA	TGTGCCAGCAGCCAACAGGGGGCAGGATCACCCCTCCACTTT	CASSQQGAGSPLHF
TRBV7-2	NA	TRBJ1-1	NA	TGTGCCAGCAGCCCTCCTCGTGTCTCTGAAGCTTTCTTT	CASSPPRVSEAFF
TRBV15	NA	TRBJ1-2	NA	TGTGCCACCAGTCCATCCCGGGTAACGAGCTATGGCTACACCTTC	CATSPSRVTSYGYTF
TRBV9	TRBD2	TRBJ2-3	NA	TGTGCCGTACAACTTCCGACTAGCGGGGCAAACACAGATACGCAGTATTTT	CAVQLPTSGANTDTQYF
TRBV10-1	NA	TRBJ2-7	NA	TGCGCCAGCATACCACAGGGTTTCTTC	CASIPQGFF
TRBV5-1	TRBD1	TRBJ2-2	NA	TGCGCCAGCAGCGTATCGACAGGGTTGACCGGGGAGCTGTTTTTT	CASSVSTGLTGELFF
TRBV6-5	TRBD1	TRBJ1-2	NA	TGTGCCAGCAGCGGGGGGACAGGGCCCCTCTATGGCTACACCTTC	CASSGGTGPLYGYTF
TRBV19	TRBD1	TRBJ1-2	NA	TGTGCCAGTAGTATAAGACAGGGGTTTGGCTACACCTTC	CASSIRQGFGYTF
TRBV19	TRBD1	TRBJ2-7	NA	TGTGCCACTACCGGGACAGGGTTCTACGAGCAGTACTTC	CATTGTGFYEQYF
TRBV6-5	TRBD1	TRBJ2-3	NA	TGTGCCAGCAGTTGGTTGTCAGGGGGCGACGGTACGCAGTATTTT	CASSWLSGGDGTQYF
TRBV6-6	NA	TRBJ2-5	NA	TGTGCCAGCAGTCCTCTCACGGTAGAGACCCAGTACTTC	CASSPLTVETQYF
TRBV7-9	NA	TRBJ2-7	NA	TGTGCCAGCAGCTTAACGGGGGAGTCCTACGAGCAGTACTTC	CASSLTGESYEQYF
TRBV19	NA	TRBJ1-5	once	TGTGCCAGTAGTATAGCCTTGGGAGTTAGCAATCAGCCCCAGCATTTT	CASSIALGVSNQPQHF
TRBV5-1	NA	TRBJ1-1	NA	TGCGCCAGCAGCTTCGGGGGGGGTATGAACACTGAAGCTTTCTTT	CASSFGGGMNTEAFF
TRBV27	TRBD2	TRBJ2-1	NA	TGTGCCAGCAAGATGGGGCTAGCGGGGGGGCGTTTAGGTGAGCAGTTCTTC	CASKMGLAGGRLGEQFF
TRBV18	NA	TRBJ1-2	NA	TGTGCCAGCTCCCGGGCGGGGGACTATGGCTACACCTTC	CASSRAGDYGYTF
TRBV7-2	NA	TRBJ1-1	NA	TGTGCCAGCAGCTTCCGTAACACTGAAGCTTTCTTT	CASSFRNTEAFF
TRBV2	NA	TRBJ2-4	NA	TGTGCCAGCAGTGAAACTGCAAACATTCAGTACTTC	CASSETANIQYF
TRBV27	NA	TRBJ2-2	NA	TGTGCCAGCACCCAGGGCCCGACCCCCGGGGAGCTGTTTTTT	CASTQGPTPGELFF
TRBV4-3	TRBD1	TRBJ1-2	NA	TGCGCCAGCAGCCAAGGAAAAGGGGGCTGGTATGGCTACACCTTC	CASSQGKGGWYGYTF
TRBV19	NA	TRBJ2-1	NA	TGTGCCAGTAGTACTGAGGGCTATTCCCACAATGAGCAGTTCTTC	CASSTEGYSHNEQFF
TRBV19	NA	TRBJ1-2	NA	TGTGCCAGTAGTCCTTCGCAGGGAAACTATGGCTACACCTTC	CASSPSQGNYGYTF
TRBV9	NA	TRBJ2-2	once	TGTGCCAGCAGCCCCCAGGGGTCGAGGGACACCGGGGAGCTGTTTTTT	CASSPQGSRDTGELFF
TRBV14	TRBD2	TRBJ2-7	NA	TGTGCCAGCAGCCGGGGACTAGCGGGGGCCCGCTACGAGCAGTACTTC	CASSRGLAGARYEQYF
TRBV4-3	TRBD2	TRBJ2-5	NA	TGCGCCAGCAGCCAAGGGATTAGCGGGGGGCCCATTCAAGAGACCCAGTACTTC	CASSQGISGGPIQETQYF
TRBV4-1	NA	TRBJ2-3	NA	TGCGCCAGCAGCCAAGCGGGGAAGGCAGATACGCAGTATTTT	CASSQAGKADTQYF
TRBV7-3	TRBD2	TRBJ2-1	NA	TGTGCCAGCAGCTTATCCGCTAGCGGGGGGGGGAATGAGCAGTTCTTC	CASSLSASGGGNEQFF
TRBV6-1	TRBD1	TRBJ1-2	NA	TGTGCCAGCAGTGGCCCGGGACAGGGGCGACTTAACTATGGCTACACCTTC	CASSGPGQGRLNYGYTF
TRBV4-3	TRBD1	TRBJ2-3	NA	TGCGCCAGCAGCCCCGCAGGACAGGGCGAACAGTATTTT	CASSPAGQGEQYF
TRBV7-2	NA	TRBJ1-2	NA	TGTGCCAGCAGCTTATACGGAGTCTATGGCTACACCTTC	CASSLYGVYGYTF
TRBV2	NA	TRBJ1-1	NA	TGTGCCAGGGGGGGAACAGGAACTATGAACACTGAAGCTTTCTTT	CARGGTGTMNTEAFF
TRBV5-6	NA	TRBJ2-7	NA	TGTGCCAGCAGCTTGGGATTGAGTATCGGCTACGAGCAGTACTTC	CASSLGLSIGYEQYF
TRBV18	TRBD1	TRBJ1-1	NA	TGTGCCAGCTCAGCCGACAGGGACACTGAAGCTTTCTTT	CASSADRDTEAFF
TRBV28	TRBD2	TRBJ2-7	NA	TGTGCCAGCAGTTTAGGTGGCGGGGGTGTCCACGAGCAGTACTTC	CASSLGGGGVHEQYF
TRBV7-9	NA	TRBJ2-1	NA	TGTGCCAGCAGCGGGGGACTCACCCTCTACAATGAGCAGTTCTTC	CASSGGLTLYNEQFF
TRBV5-1	TRBD1	TRBJ1-2	NA	TGCGCCAGCAGCTTCGGACAGGTTCAAGGCTACACCTTC	CASSFGQVQGYTF
TRBV7-9	TRBD2	TRBJ2-3	NA	TGTGCCAGCAGCACCAGCGGGAGCAGCACAGATACGCAGTATTTT	CASSTSGSSTDTQYF
TRBV10-3	NA	TRBJ1-2	NA	TGTGCCATCAGTGTTTGGACAAGAGCTAACTATGGCTACACCTTC	CAISVWTRANYGYTF
TRBV5-8	NA	TRBJ1-3	NA	TGTGCCAGCAGCCCGGCAAGGAGCTCTGGAAACACCATATATTTT	CASSPARSSGNTIYF
TRBV13	NA	TRBJ2-5	once	TGTGCCAGCAGCCCCCTGCGTGGGACCCAGTACTTC	CASSPLRGTQYF
TRBV30	NA	TRBJ1-5	NA	TGTGCCTGGAGCCCTTTAGGGGGATATAGCAATCAGCCCCAGCATTTT	CAWSPLGGYSNQPQHF